Reported below is one T cell receptor beta chain. This record belongs to a study of blood T cell repertoires in COVID-19. Per the germline V gene, CDR1 is LNHDA and CDR2 is SQIVND (reference sequence). The CDR3 extends over 15 amino acids. The ends were cut back, 10 bases at V and 4 bases at J, with 20 bases in the middle. TCRdb keeps only in-frame clones here, not all; method: immunoSEQ multiplex PCR. The sample contains a few hundred thousand clones, roughly 80% of which appear only once. Source material: PBMCs or T cells enriched from blood (not recorded which). This TCR derives from a man aged 50 or older who had recovered from COVID-19. The gene calls are TRBV19 and TRBJ2-1, with D possibly being TRBD2 (7 bases). CDR3 sequence reads: CATLRGAGVYNEQFF. The CDR3 coding sequence is TGTGCCACTCTACGGGGGGCAGGGGTATACAATGAGCAGTTCTTC.